This T cell receptor (beta chain) stems from a study of cytomegalovirus exposure and HLA in healthy donors. Primers for the PCR totalled 60 Vbeta and 13 Jbeta. Measured with immunoSEQ multiplex PCR; TCRdb has only the in-frame clones, and not every one. The data include approximately 38,000 clones; the top ten clones carry roughly 1.3%. V dropped 6 bases and J dropped 5 bases, with 16 bases sitting between them. From germline, CDR1 is MNHEY and CDR2 SMNVEV (reference sequence). The CDR3 length is 14 residues. Sequencing was done on a sample of PBMCs. The chain couples TRBV27 to TRBJ1-1; D is possibly TRBD1 (6 bases). This receptor was taken from a man between 25 and 39 years old in good health and CMV-seronegative. The CDR3 nucleotides are TGTGCCAGCAGCCCCACAGGGACCGGAACTGAAGCTTTCTTT. Residues: CASSPTGTGTEAFF.